Shown below are 5 T cell receptor beta chains from a single sample sequenced in a study of blood T cell repertoires in COVID-19. Only in-frame clones appear in the TCRdb table, and some are missing; sequencing was by immunoSEQ multiplex PCR. Of around 270,000 clones in the sample, around 89% are singletons; the top ten hold around 4.4%. Sequencing was performed on peripheral blood. The source of these receptors is a man in his forties or fifties with acute or convalescent COVID-19.

The chain has TRBV5-1 and TRBJ2-5; D might be TRBD1 (6 bases). The germline CDR1 and CDR2 sequences are SGHRS and YFSETQ. V gave up 0 bases and J gave up 7 bases, with 16 bases separating them. This CDR3 comprises 15 residues. The CDR3 loop reads CASSLGSGDESTQYF. CDR3 DNA: TGCGCCAGCAGCTTGGGGTCAGGGGACGAATCGACCCAGTACTTC.

This clone was detected only once. The sample carries other DNA sequences with the same CDR3. V usage is TRBV6-5 and J usage is TRBJ1-5; no clear D gene. Per germline, CDR1 MNHEY and CDR2 SVGAGI. Trimming stripped 6 bases from V and 7 bases from J, with 13 bases between. This CDR3 spans 13 amino acids. The CDR3 DNA reads as TGTGCCAGCAGAGCGGGAGGGAACCAGCCCCAGCATTTT. Its protein product is CASRAGGNQPQHF.

This chain connects TRBV19 to TRBJ1-5; D is possibly TRBD1 (6 bases). V gave up 5 bases and J gave up 6 bases, with 17 bases separating them. CDR1 and CDR2 from the germline V gene are LNHDA and SQIVND (reference sequence). The CDR3 spans 15 residues. In nucleotides, the CDR3 is TGTGCCAGTAGTCCCCCGGGGGGGCCTGTTCAGCCCCAGCATTTT. The encoded protein is CASSPPGGPVQPQHF.

The CDR3 bases are TGTGCCAGCAGCCCCGACCCGGCGGCCTATGGCTACACCTTC. The encoded protein is CASSPDPAAYGYTF. The chain is built from TRBV5-6 and TRBJ1-2, with D unclear. This CDR3 spans 14 amino acids. The V and J ends lost 4 bases and 4 bases respectively, with 14 bases between them. Germline assignment: CDR1 SGHDT and CDR2 YYEEEE.

This chain uses TRBV2 with TRBJ2-7; D may be TRBD1 (6 bases). The V end lost 5 bases, the J end lost 6 bases, and 14 bases lay between the germline ends. The CDR3 has 13 amino acids. CDR1 is SNHLY and CDR2 is FYNNEI in the germline V gene. Here the CDR3 reads CASSQGRGGEQYF. The CDR3 nucleotides are TGTGCCAGCAGTCAAGGCAGGGGCGGCGAGCAGTACTTC.